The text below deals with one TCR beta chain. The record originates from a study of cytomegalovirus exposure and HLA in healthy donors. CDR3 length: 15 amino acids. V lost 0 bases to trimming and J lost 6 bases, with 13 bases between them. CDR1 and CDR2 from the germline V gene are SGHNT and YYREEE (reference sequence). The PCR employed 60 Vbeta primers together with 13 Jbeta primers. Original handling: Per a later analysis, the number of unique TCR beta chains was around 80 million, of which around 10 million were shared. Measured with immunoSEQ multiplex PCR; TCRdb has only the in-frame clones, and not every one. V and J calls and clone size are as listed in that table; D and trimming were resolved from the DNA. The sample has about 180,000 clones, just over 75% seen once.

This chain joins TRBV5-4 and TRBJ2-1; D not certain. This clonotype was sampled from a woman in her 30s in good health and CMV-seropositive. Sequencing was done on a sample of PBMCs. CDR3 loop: CASSLVADGSNEQFF. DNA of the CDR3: TGTGCCAGCAGCTTGGTGGCGGATGGCAGCAATGAGCAGTTCTTC.